This is a list of T cell receptor beta chains from one sample in a study of blood T cell repertoires in COVID-19. Profiled with immunoSEQ multiplex PCR; TCRdb holds only in-frame clones, not every one. The data show hundreds of thousands of clones, roughly nine tenths seen once. Sequencing was done on a sample of PBMCs or T cells enriched from blood (not recorded which). Receptor source: a woman between 25 and 40 years old who had recovered from COVID-19. Each CDR3 is given with its conserved first and last residue. The D gene is left open where the match is weak. Clone size, where shown, is once, few, many, or a class for clones that have expanded.

v_call: TRBV20-1
j_call: TRBJ2-1
d_call: TRBD1
clone_size: once
cdr3_nt: TGCAGTGCTAGTTCAGGGACAGGGGGCTACAATGAGCAGTTCTTC
cdr3_aa: CSASSGTGGYNEQFF

v_call: TRBV10-1
j_call: TRBJ1-6
d_call: TRBD1
clone_size: .
cdr3_nt: TGCGCCAACCAAGACAGGGGGCGTTCACCCCTCCACTTT
cdr3_aa: CANQDRGRSPLHF

v_call: TRBV3-1/TRBV3-2
j_call: TRBJ1-2
d_call: TRBD1
clone_size: .
cdr3_nt: TGTGCCAGCAGCCAAAGGGGGCTGAATAACTATGGCTACACCTTC
cdr3_aa: CASSQRGLNNYGYTF

v_call: TRBV28
j_call: TRBJ2-7
d_call: .
clone_size: once
cdr3_nt: TGTGCCAGCAGTAAGCTAGGTCCCTACGAGCAGTACTTC
cdr3_aa: CASSKLGPYEQYF

v_call: TRBV5-1
j_call: TRBJ2-1
d_call: .
clone_size: .
cdr3_nt: TGCGCCAGCAGCTTGCCTAGAACCAGGGCACAGTATGAGCAGTTCTTC
cdr3_aa: CASSLPRTRAQYEQFF

v_call: TRBV14
j_call: TRBJ2-3
d_call: .
clone_size: .
cdr3_nt: TGTGCCAGCAGCCAAGAAAGGGGGAACACAGATACGCAGTATTTT
cdr3_aa: CASSQERGNTDTQYF

v_call: TRBV4-1
j_call: TRBJ2-7
d_call: TRBD1
clone_size: .
cdr3_nt: TGCGCCAGCAGCCAAGTCCTCGGGACAGGGAACGAGCAGTACTTC
cdr3_aa: CASSQVLGTGNEQYF

v_call: TRBV7-6
j_call: TRBJ2-7
d_call: .
clone_size: .
cdr3_nt: TGTGCCAGCAGCTTAGCGGCAGGTAGCTCCTACGAGCAGTACTTC
cdr3_aa: CASSLAAGSSYEQYF

v_call: TRBV3-1/TRBV3-2
j_call: TRBJ1-6
d_call: .
clone_size: .
cdr3_nt: TGTGCCAGCAGCCACGCCATCCTTAGCTCCTATAATTCACCCCTCCACTTT
cdr3_aa: CASSHAILSSYNSPLHF

v_call: TRBV12-3/TRBV12-4
j_call: TRBJ2-5
d_call: .
clone_size: .
cdr3_nt: TGTGCCAGCAGTCCAGGGGACCAAGAGACCCAGTACTTC
cdr3_aa: CASSPGDQETQYF

v_call: TRBV19
j_call: TRBJ1-5
d_call: .
clone_size: .
cdr3_nt: TGTGCCAGTAGTCAGGGTCAGCCCCAGCATTTT
cdr3_aa: CASSQGQPQHF

v_call: TRBV18
j_call: TRBJ2-3
d_call: .
clone_size: .
cdr3_nt: TGTGCCAGCTCACCAGGCCAGTTCACAGATACGCAGTATTTT
cdr3_aa: CASSPGQFTDTQYF

v_call: TRBV15
j_call: TRBJ1-1
d_call: TRBD1
clone_size: .
cdr3_nt: TGTGCCACCAGCAGGGGACAGACGAACACTGAAGCTTTCTTT
cdr3_aa: CATSRGQTNTEAFF

v_call: TRBV29-1
j_call: TRBJ2-5
d_call: .
clone_size: .
cdr3_nt: TGCAGCGTTGGTGTGGGCTCGGGGGAGACCCAGTACTTC
cdr3_aa: CSVGVGSGETQYF

v_call: TRBV5-1
j_call: TRBJ1-2
d_call: .
clone_size: .
cdr3_nt: TGCGCCAGTCGTCTCGAGGTGGTCTATGGCTACACCTTC
cdr3_aa: CASRLEVVYGYTF

v_call: TRBV2
j_call: TRBJ1-4
d_call: TRBD1
clone_size: .
cdr3_nt: TGTGCCAGTCACGGACAGGGCGCAACTAATGAAAAACTGTTTTTT
cdr3_aa: CASHGQGATNEKLFF

v_call: TRBV2
j_call: TRBJ1-1
d_call: .
clone_size: .
cdr3_nt: TGTGCCAGCGCAGGGGTTGGGATGAACACTGAAGCTTTCTTT
cdr3_aa: CASAGVGMNTEAFF

v_call: TRBV19
j_call: TRBJ2-7
d_call: TRBD1
clone_size: .
cdr3_nt: TGTGCCAGTAGTCCGGGACAGGGCGCCTACGAGCAGTACTTC
cdr3_aa: CASSPGQGAYEQYF

v_call: TRBV7-2
j_call: TRBJ1-3
d_call: .
clone_size: .
cdr3_nt: TGTGCCAGCAGCTCTCCTGGAAACACCATATATTTT
cdr3_aa: CASSSPGNTIYF

v_call: TRBV5-4
j_call: TRBJ2-5
d_call: TRBD2
clone_size: .
cdr3_nt: TGTGCCAGCAGCTCGGGAATAGCCGGGGGGGAGACCCAGTACTTC
cdr3_aa: CASSSGIAGGETQYF

v_call: TRBV7-6
j_call: TRBJ2-3
d_call: TRBD2
clone_size: .
cdr3_nt: TGTGCCAGCAGCTTAGGGTCCGGCGGGGGGAACACAGATACGCAGTATTTT
cdr3_aa: CASSLGSGGGNTDTQYF

v_call: TRBV7-2
j_call: TRBJ1-6
d_call: .
clone_size: .
cdr3_nt: TGTGCCAGCAGCTTAGTTGTTCGGGGAGGGAATTCACCCCTCCACTTT
cdr3_aa: CASSLVVRGGNSPLHF

v_call: TRBV29-1
j_call: TRBJ1-1
d_call: .
clone_size: .
cdr3_nt: TGCAGCGTGGGCCGGGGGATTGGGGACACTGAAGCTTTCTTT
cdr3_aa: CSVGRGIGDTEAFF

v_call: TRBV7-2
j_call: TRBJ1-1
d_call: .
clone_size: .
cdr3_nt: TGTGCCAGCAGTTTCCCTCGGAGGAACACTGAAGCTTTCTTT
cdr3_aa: CASSFPRRNTEAFF

v_call: TRBV11-3
j_call: TRBJ2-3
d_call: TRBD2
clone_size: once
cdr3_nt: TGTGCCAGCAGCCCCGGGACTAGCGGGGGAGATACGCAGTATTTT
cdr3_aa: CASSPGTSGGDTQYF

v_call: TRBV6-5
j_call: TRBJ1-1
d_call: TRBD1
clone_size: .
cdr3_nt: TGTGCCAGCAGTTACAGGGGGCGAGGGGACACTGAAGCTTTCTTT
cdr3_aa: CASSYRGRGDTEAFF

v_call: TRBV27
j_call: TRBJ2-1
d_call: TRBD2
clone_size: .
cdr3_nt: TGTGCCAGCAGTCTGGGGGGGGGTAATGAGCAGTTCTTC
cdr3_aa: CASSLGGGNEQFF

v_call: TRBV28
j_call: TRBJ1-2
d_call: .
clone_size: .
cdr3_nt: TGTGCCAGCAGATTGGGTGAGACAGCTAACTATGGCTACACCTTC
cdr3_aa: CASRLGETANYGYTF

v_call: TRBV2
j_call: TRBJ2-2
d_call: TRBD1
clone_size: .
cdr3_nt: TGTGCCAGCAGTGAAGTTAAGGGACAGGGATGGACCGGGGAGCTGTTTTTT
cdr3_aa: CASSEVKGQGWTGELFF

v_call: TRBV12-3/TRBV12-4
j_call: TRBJ1-2
d_call: .
clone_size: .
cdr3_nt: TGTGCCAGCAGTTTTCATCAGGGCGATGGCTACACCTTC
cdr3_aa: CASSFHQGDGYTF

v_call: TRBV19
j_call: TRBJ2-3
d_call: .
clone_size: .
cdr3_nt: TGTGCCAGTAGCCGAGCCGGAGATACGCAGTATTTT
cdr3_aa: CASSRAGDTQYF

v_call: TRBV10-2
j_call: TRBJ1-5
d_call: TRBD1
clone_size: .
cdr3_nt: TGCGCCAGCACCCGGGGGGACAGGGGACGAGCTAGCAATCAGCCCCAGCATTTT
cdr3_aa: CASTRGDRGRASNQPQHF

v_call: TRBV10-3
j_call: TRBJ2-1
d_call: TRBD1
clone_size: .
cdr3_nt: TGTGCCATCAGTGAGTCGGGACAGGGGGGTAGCTACAATGAGCAGTTCTTC
cdr3_aa: CAISESGQGGSYNEQFF

v_call: TRBV27
j_call: TRBJ2-1
d_call: .
clone_size: .
cdr3_nt: TGTGCCAGCTTGTCCGGTAGCGGCTACAATGAGCAGTTCTTC
cdr3_aa: CASLSGSGYNEQFF

v_call: TRBV6-1
j_call: TRBJ1-6
d_call: .
clone_size: .
cdr3_nt: TGTGCCAGCAGTGTCCCCGCGGGGCGATCGAATTCACCCCTCCACTTT
cdr3_aa: CASSVPAGRSNSPLHF

v_call: TRBV7-9
j_call: TRBJ1-1
d_call: .
clone_size: .
cdr3_nt: TGTGCCAGCAGCTTACCCCGGGGGGCTGGCACTGAAGCTTTCTTT
cdr3_aa: CASSLPRGAGTEAFF

v_call: TRBV5-5
j_call: TRBJ1-5
d_call: .
clone_size: .
cdr3_nt: TGTGCCAGCAGCCCGGAGGGTAATAGCAATCAGCCCCAGCATTTT
cdr3_aa: CASSPEGNSNQPQHF